This passage covers 11 T cell receptor beta chains from one sample sequenced in a study of blood T cell repertoires in COVID-19. This table comes from immunoSEQ multiplex PCR, and its TCRdb copy is limited to in-frame clones, with some not included. This table holds about 480,000 clones, nearly 90% found once. The sample comprised peripheral blood. The receptor set was obtained from a man between 18 and 35 years old with COVID-19, enrolled during active disease.

This chain connects TRBV13 to TRBJ1-6; the match to TRBD1 covers 9 bases. CDR3 size: 15 residues. Germline V gene lookup returns CDR1 PRHDT and CDR2 FYEKMQ (reference sequence). V was pared by 4 bases and J by 8 bases, with 6 bases of the junction left unmatched. The CDR3 region has the DNA TGTGCCAGCAGCTCGCTTCGGGACAGGGATTCACCCCTCCACTTT. It is translated as CASSSLRDRDSPLHF.

This clone was recorded a few times. The rearrangement uses TRBV7-9 and TRBJ2-2, with D possibly TRBD2 on 6 matching bases. Trimming took off 1 base at V and 7 bases at J, with 19 bases between the two ends. Germline CDR1 and CDR2: SEHNR and FQNEAQ (reference sequence). This CDR3 is 17 amino acids long. DNA for the CDR3: TGTGCCAGCAGCTTAGACTATTTAGCGGCCTTAAGCGGGGAGCTGTTTTTT. Amino acids: CASSLDYLAALSGELFF.

J is TRBJ2-1 and V is TRBV15, with 7 bases that match TRBD2. V lost 0 bases, J lost 4 bases, and 6 bases stayed unmatched. The V gene's germline CDR1 is LNHNV and CDR2 YYDKDF (reference sequence). This CDR3 has 16 residues. The CDR3, as DNA: TGTGCCACCAGCAGAGATCGTGGGACTATTTACAATGAGCAGTTCTTC. This encodes CATSRDRGTIYNEQFF.

This clone was picked up many times. The chain joins TRBV2 to TRBJ2-7; D might be TRBD2 (5 bases). V lost 7 bases and J lost 2, with 9 bases in between. The CDR3 has 12 residues. In germline, CDR1 is SNHLY, CDR2 FYNNEI. The chain's CDR3 is CASNTRPYEQYF. The CDR3 nucleotides are TGTGCCAGCAACACTAGGCCCTACGAGCAGTACTTC.

The chain joins TRBV6-5 to TRBJ2-7; D is unclear. The germline gives CDR1 MNHEY, CDR2 SVGAGI. V gave up 8 bases and J gave up 4 bases, with 12 bases separating them. The CDR3 extends over 12 amino acids. DNA for the CDR3: TGTGCCAGCGTGTGGCCACCGTACGAGCAGTACTTC. Amino acid sequence: CASVWPPYEQYF.

The chain employs TRBV15 and TRBJ2-4; D unclear. The V and J ends lost 3 bases and 2 bases respectively, with 11 bases between them. CDR1 LNHNV and CDR2 YYDKDF come from the germline V gene (reference sequence). This CDR3 is 15 amino acids long. CDR3 in amino acids: CATSSISPTKNIQYF. Written as DNA, the CDR3 is TGTGCCACCAGCAGCATATCCCCTACCAAAAACATTCAGTACTTC.

The gene calls are TRBV7-9 and TRBJ2-6, with no clear D. The CDR3 consists of 15 residues. Per germline, CDR1 SEHNR and CDR2 FQNEAQ (reference sequence). The V gene lost 1 base and the J gene lost 4 bases, with 8 bases spanning the gap. The CDR3 here is CASSLVMSGANVLTF. The CDR3 coding sequence is TGTGCCAGCAGCTTAGTTATGAGCGGGGCCAACGTCCTGACTTTC.

The chain carries TRBV6-5 and TRBJ1-1, with 8 positions matching TRBD1. Unmatched junction bases numbered 5, after V lost 6 bases and J lost 8 bases. In germline, CDR1 is MNHEY, CDR2 SVGAGI. CDR3 length equals 12 residues. The CDR3 protein is CASRTGGSEAFF. In DNA, the CDR3 is TGTGCCAGCAGAACAGGGGGGAGCGAAGCTTTCTTT.

The chain is built from TRBV11-2 and TRBJ2-1; TRBD2 matches 9 bases. Trimming removed 2 bases from V and 10 bases from J; junction bases left unmatched: 6. The CDR3 has 14 residues. CDR1 SGHAT and CDR2 FQNNGV come from the germline V gene. CDR3 protein: CASSLPGLAGEQFF. The CDR3 nucleotides read TGTGCCAGCAGCTTACCGGGACTAGCCGGGGAGCAGTTCTTC.

V is TRBV27 and J is TRBJ2-3; D is ambiguous. Per the germline V gene, CDR1 is MNHEY and CDR2 is SMNVEV (reference sequence). This CDR3 has 14 residues. Trimming took 3 bases from V and 4 from J, leaving 11 bases between them. CDR3 loop: CASSFAGFADTQYF. As DNA, the CDR3 is TGTGCCAGCAGTTTTGCCGGGTTTGCAGATACGCAGTATTTT.

This rearrangement joins TRBV10-1 to TRBJ2-2, with D perhaps TRBD1 (6 bases). Germline values: CDR1 WNHNN, CDR2 SYGVQD (reference sequence). Trimming stripped 2 bases from V and 6 bases from J, with 16 bases between. This CDR3 spans 16 amino acids. In nucleotides, the CDR3 is TGCGCCAGCAGTGAGCAGGGGAACCCTTTCGCCGGGGAGCTGTTTTTT. Its translation: CASSEQGNPFAGELFF.